These 6 T cell receptor beta chains came from one sample sequenced in a study of glioma-infiltrating T cells after dendritic cell vaccination. Method: immunoSEQ multiplex PCR; TCRdb's copy keeps in-frame clones and lacks some. The table shows fewer than 50,000 clones, with 65% to 90% occurring only once. The sample here was blood, taken before dendritic cell vaccination. The receptor set was obtained from a human donor with glioblastoma.

The count of this clone is one. V is TRBV18 and J is TRBJ1-1; the D gene is possibly TRBD1 (5 bases). V lost 3 bases and J 7 bases, leaving 12 bases between the germline ends. The length of the CDR3 is 13 residues. Per the germline V gene, CDR1 is KGHSH and CDR2 is LQKENI. The CDR3 nucleotides are TGTGCCAGCTCACCGGGGGGAATTGGTGAAGCTTTCTTT. Translated, it gives CASSPGGIGEAFF.

The V call is TRBV9, the J call TRBJ2-6, with D possibly being TRBD1 (5 bases). V was cut by 0 bases and J by 0 bases, with 16 bases left in between. The V gene's germline CDR1 is SGDLS and CDR2 YYNGEE. The CDR3 extends over 19 amino acids. The CDR3, as DNA: TGTGCCAGCAGCGTAGCTCGAGCAGGGTTCGGCTCTGGGGCCAACGTCCTGACTTTC. Translated: CASSVARAGFGSGANVLTF.

The gene calls are TRBV12-5 and TRBJ1-1; maybe TRBD1 (5 bases). CDR3 size: 14 residues. Between the trimmed V and J ends, which lost 7 bases and 6 bases, there was a span of 18 bases. Germline-derived CDR1 and CDR2 are LGHNT and FRNRAP. CDR3: CASALTAGKAEAFF. In DNA form, the CDR3 reads TGTGCTAGTGCCCTGACGGCAGGGAAGGCTGAAGCTTTCTTT. Full variable domain (outside the CDR3, taken from reference TRBV12-5 and TRBJ1-1): DARVTQTPRHKVTEMGQEVTMRCQPILGHNTVFWYRQTMMQGLELLAYFRNRAPLDDSGMPKDRFSAEMPDATLATLKIQPSEPRDSAVYFCASALTAGKAEAFFGQGTRLTVV.

The chain employs TRBV14 and TRBJ2-5; 7 nucleotides align to TRBD2. In germline, CDR1 is SGHDN, CDR2 FVKESK. V lost 0 bases to trimming and J lost 3 bases; unmatched junction nucleotides: 10. The CDR3 covers 17 residues. CDR3 coding DNA: TGTGCCAGCAGCCAAGATCTTGGAAGGGGAGGGGAAGAGACCCAGTACTTC. Protein: CASSQDLGRGGEETQYF.

This rearrangement joins TRBV11-2 to TRBJ2-5; TRBD2 aligns across 9 bases. This CDR3 is 16 amino acids long. J was trimmed by 5 bases and V by 1 base; bases with no gene match: 8. Germline CDR1 reads SGHAT; CDR2 reads FQNNGV. The CDR3 DNA is TGTGCCAGCAGCTTAGGGGCCTTGGCGGGAGGGGAGACCCAGTACTTC. Protein sequence: CASSLGALAGGETQYF. Complete variable domain (other parts from reference TRBV11-2 and TRBJ2-5): EAGVAQSPRYKIIEKRQSVAFWCNPISGHATLYWYQQILGQGPKLLIQFQNNGVVDDSQLPKDRFSAERLKGVDSTLKIQPAKLEDSAVYLCASSLGALAGGETQYFGPGTRLLVL.

This clone showed up just once. This chain links TRBV4-3 with TRBJ2-2; a possible D gene is TRBD2 (6 bases). The CDR3 length is 17 residues. The V end lost 0 bases, the J end lost 5 bases, and 16 bases lay between the germline ends. Germline V lookup: CDR1 LGHNA, CDR2 YSLEER. For the CDR3, the DNA is TGCGCCAGCAGCCAAGAGCTACAGGAGGGGAGAACCGGGGAGCTGTTTTTT. This sequence encodes CASSQELQEGRTGELFF.